This record concerns one T cell receptor (beta chain) sequence. This clone has only one observation. Its specific antigen is unknown. No base-level quality is on record; no much larger clone is a single base apart. This sample was included in a study of shared clonotypes between healthy human individuals (dated by TCRdb to the early 2020s). Background for the entire study: A couple of women and a few men aged 18 to 49 years were included in the cohort. For each donor, CD4 naive and CD4 memory were each run on three plates, CD8 naive on two plates, and CD8 memory on one plate. The study deeply sequenced blood TCR repertoires of five healthy adults to estimate repertoire size and the extent of clonotype sharing between individuals. Different laboratories and diverse techniques were used to prepare libraries and sequence TCR repertoires, to increase sequencing depth and limit assay-specific biases. Leukapheresis yielded between about 0.94 and 9.5 billion PBMCs per donor.

Donors were healthy HIV-negative adults with no recently reported acute infections or vaccinations. Every donor was a Caucasian adult living in Nashville, Tennessee, USA. CD8 memory samples combined magnetically selected CD45RO+ cells with CCR7-negative CD45RA+ effector memory (TemRA) cells. Blood was collected by leukapheresis, and PBMCs were isolated by Ficoll-Histopaque density gradient centrifugation and then cryopreserved in liquid nitrogen vapor phase. Purity and quantity of every magnetically sorted T cell population were checked by analytical flow cytometry. Genomic DNA was isolated from each sorted fraction and quantified by UV absorbance on a Nanodrop 2000c. Using the deep immunoSEQ assay, TCR CDR3 regions were amplified from genomic DNA by multiplex PCR. Extracted genomic DNA from each cell subset was spread evenly across all wells of several immunoSEQ 96-well plates, with each plate serving as a replicate. For sorted subsets, roughly 200 ng of genomic DNA, equivalent to roughly 30,000 T cell genomes, went into each replicate PCR. Purified libraries were measured with a Qubit 3.0 fluorometer, size-checked on a Bioanalyzer 2100, and measured again with the KAPA Library Quantification kit. Every immunoSEQ 96-well plate was sequenced on a dedicated single-read 150-cycle Illumina NextSeq 550 flow cell. The paper's data handling went like this. Because the immunoSEQ output held only junctional sequences and lacked quality scores, the filtering could not match the filtering applied to full-length reads. Sequences were annotated with PyIR, a Python wrapper for IgBLAST v1.9, using IMGT germline references to assign V/J genes and CDR3. Any read was removed if the V/J assignment was weak (E-value above 1e-6), the CDR3 was missing, or the read contained stop codons, out-of-frame junctions, or ambiguous translated residues. V3J clonotypes were defined by identical inferred V gene, J gene, and CDR3 amino acid sequence. To compute the percentage overlap between repertoires, the number of shared unique clonotypes was divided by the size of the smaller repertoire. Repertoire richness was assessed with RTK rarefaction, the Chao1 estimator, and Recon v2.1 estimates of unobserved clonotypes. OLGA was used to compute generation probabilities for all TCRbeta clonotypes that the gDNA method yielded from a handful of donors. Not all clones reach the TCRdb copy of this immuneACCESS table, which keeps in-frame sequences only. Checked studies attribute under half of the gap to unresolved V genes and leave the rest unexplained. V and J calls and clone size come straight from that table; D and trimming were deduced from the DNA. This sample gives about 320,000 clones in total; 80% to 90% of them show up just once. The top ten constitute around 15% of the sample.

Overall results and qualifications from the work: Even with the large sequencing depth, rarefaction of the sorted-subset datasets indicated that sequencing was incomplete. Because the study included only a small number of donors, the genetic and exposure-history diversity represented was limited. Estimated clonotype richness was generally larger for naive than for memory subsets. Compared with non-shared clonotypes, clonotypes shared by all four sorted-subset donors had higher generation probabilities. When four donors were compared, the shared fraction of clonotypes was about 5.4% for naive CD4, about 4% for naive CD8, 2% to 2.5% for memory CD4, and around 0.37% for memory CD8. Sampling was restricted to blood, and TCR repertoires in tissue are likely to differ from TCR repertoires in blood. Based on pairwise subsampling, the degree of clonotype sharing among donors was expected to be affected by sequencing depth.

Trimming leaves V shorter by 3 bases and J shorter by 5 bases, with the junction holding 3 bases beyond the gene matches. CDR1 SEHNR and CDR2 FQNEAQ were looked up in the germline V gene (reference sequence). From the cysteine up to the phenylalanine, the CDR3 has a length of 14 residues. Left in the record is the CDR3 DNA by itself, 42 bases read in frame from the first base. The sequence came from a man aged 18 to 30 in good health. The sample was memory CD8+ T cells sorted from blood. What this sample's cell subset or site label stands for: CD45RO+ cells pooled with CCR7-negative TemRA cells. The chain is made from TRBV7-9 and TRBJ2-1, and TRBD2 aligns with 8 junction nucleotides. The encoded CDR3 is CASSLVAGHNEQFF. The DNA sequence is TGTGCCAGCAGCTTGGTAGCGGGGCACAATGAGCAGTTCTTC.